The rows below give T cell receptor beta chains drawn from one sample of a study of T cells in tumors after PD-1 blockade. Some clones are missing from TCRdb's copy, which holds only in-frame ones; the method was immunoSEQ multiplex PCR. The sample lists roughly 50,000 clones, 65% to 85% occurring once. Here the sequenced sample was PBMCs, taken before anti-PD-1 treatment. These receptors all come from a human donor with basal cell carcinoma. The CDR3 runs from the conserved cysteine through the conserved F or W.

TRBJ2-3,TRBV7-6,CASSLPPGGRADTQYF
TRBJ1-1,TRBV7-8,CASSLPTRVRDTEAFF
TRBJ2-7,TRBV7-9,CASSLNRGRYEQYF
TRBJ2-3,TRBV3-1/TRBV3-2,CASSQERPEKHSTDTQYF
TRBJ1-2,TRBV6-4,CASSMRAGYGYTF
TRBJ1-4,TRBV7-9,CASRYRLGPCFF
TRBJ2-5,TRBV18,CASSPLKMGETQYF
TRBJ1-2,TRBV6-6,CASSVRDNYGYTF
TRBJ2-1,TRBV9,CASSGGGMIYNEQFF
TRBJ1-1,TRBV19,CASTRDRAKNTEAFF
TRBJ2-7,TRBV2,CASSETLTVSYEQYF
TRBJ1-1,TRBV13,CASSLGQPTEAFF
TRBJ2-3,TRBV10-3,CAISESSAITDTQYF
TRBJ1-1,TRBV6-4,CASSAGGGSGTEAFF
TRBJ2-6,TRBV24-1,CATSDTGTGNSGVLTF
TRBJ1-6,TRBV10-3,CAISAQDNSPLHF
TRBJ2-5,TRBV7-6,CASSLLTVYQETQYF
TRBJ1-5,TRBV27,CASSLGRSGNQPQHF
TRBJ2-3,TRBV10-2,CASSTTRGADTQYF
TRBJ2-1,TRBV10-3,CAISDGLAGVNNEQFF
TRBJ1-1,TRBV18,CASSPSGGTQNTEAFF
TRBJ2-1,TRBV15,CATSRVGGLDEQFF
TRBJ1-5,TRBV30,CAWSAGTVTINSNQPQHF
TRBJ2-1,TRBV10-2,CASSGKGWSSYNEQFF
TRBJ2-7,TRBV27,CASSLVGGYEQYF
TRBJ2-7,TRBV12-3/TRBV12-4,CASGISGYEQYF
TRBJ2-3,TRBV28,CASSLFLQSDVRTDTQYF
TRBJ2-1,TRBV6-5,CASSSLGLVSYNEQFF
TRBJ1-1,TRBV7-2,CASSPLGGTEAFF
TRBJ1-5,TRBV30,CAWSKKGGNQPQHF
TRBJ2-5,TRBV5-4,CASSSPSGGWETQYF
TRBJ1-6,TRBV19,CASSQGGVAPLHF
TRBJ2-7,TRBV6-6,CASSRGYEQYF
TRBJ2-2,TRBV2,CASSEALLDTGELFF
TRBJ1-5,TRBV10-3,CAISDGDQPQHF
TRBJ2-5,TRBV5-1,CASSLDPSGGGETQYF
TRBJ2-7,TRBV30,CAWSFTPGEQYF
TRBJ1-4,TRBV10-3,CAISESRGIGEKLFF
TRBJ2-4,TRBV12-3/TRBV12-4,CASSPGRDSYYF
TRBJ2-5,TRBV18,CASSPPTGGKETQYF
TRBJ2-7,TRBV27,CATETGTGTFYEQYF
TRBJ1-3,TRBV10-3,CAISVQRQQSSGNTIYF
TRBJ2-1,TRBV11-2,CASSLEWRQGGSYNEQFF
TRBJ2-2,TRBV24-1,CATSSPSVTGELFF
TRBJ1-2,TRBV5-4,CASSSQDGNYGYTF
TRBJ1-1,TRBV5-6,CASSPGQKNTEAFF
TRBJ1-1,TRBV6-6,CASRHDTKETEAFF
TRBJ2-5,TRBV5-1,CASSSGVMWETQYF
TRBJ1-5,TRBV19,CASNGRGGREPQHF
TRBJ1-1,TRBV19,CASSMSGWTEAFF
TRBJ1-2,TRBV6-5,CASSPWTVNYGYTF
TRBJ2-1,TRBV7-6,CASSWGLDNEQFF
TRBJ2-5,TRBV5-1,CASSSEGRKEETQYF
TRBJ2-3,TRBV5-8,CASSFQGVTDTQYF